This is a list of T cell receptor beta chains from one sample in a study of T cell changes during pregnancy in multiple sclerosis. Some clones are missing from TCRdb's copy, which holds only in-frame ones; the method was immunoSEQ multiplex PCR. Here the sample spans about 40,000 clones, 80% to 95% being singletons. The sequencing here drew on CD4+ T cells from peripheral blood mononuclear cells, taken in the third trimester of pregnancy. The receptors were gathered from a female donor with multiple sclerosis, enrolled in a pregnancy study. The CDR3 runs from the conserved cysteine through the conserved F or W. Fields, in order: J gene, V gene, D gene, CDR3 DNA, CDR3 protein. The D gene is left open where the match is weak.

J: TRBJ2-2
V: TRBV9
D: .
DNA: TGTGCCAGCAGCGTATCCGGGACTTACGCCGGGGGGCTGTTTTTT
CDR3: CASSVSGTYAGGLFF

J: TRBJ1-2
V: TRBV20-1
D: .
DNA: TGCAGTGCTAGAGCGGGGGGCTACACCTTC
CDR3: CSARAGGYTF

J: TRBJ2-7
V: TRBV21-1
D: .
DNA: TGTGCCAGCAGCCTCCGAGCTTGGCGGGCGATGATCTACGAGCAGTACTTC
CDR3: CASSLRAWRAMIYEQYF

J: TRBJ1-2
V: TRBV5-6
D: TRBD1
DNA: TGTGCCAGCAGCTTGTACAGGGGCCGTGGCTACACCTTC
CDR3: CASSLYRGRGYTF

J: TRBJ2-3
V: TRBV2
D: TRBD2
DNA: TGTGCCAGCAGCCCCGGGACTAGCGGGAGGGCCCTAGATACGCAGTATTTT
CDR3: CASSPGTSGRALDTQYF

J: TRBJ2-1
V: TRBV29-1
D: .
DNA: TGCAGCGTTGGCGGGGGCCCCGGCTCCTACAATGAGCAGTTCTTC
CDR3: CSVGGGPGSYNEQFF

J: TRBJ1-1
V: TRBV6-1
D: .
DNA: TGTGCCAGCAGTGAATGGCCAGAACAGAACACTGAAGCTTTCTTT
CDR3: CASSEWPEQNTEAFF

J: TRBJ2-5
V: TRBV2
D: .
DNA: TGTGCCAGCAGTGAAGGGAGGTGGGAGACCCAGTACTTC
CDR3: CASSEGRWETQYF

J: TRBJ2-1
V: TRBV9
D: TRBD1
DNA: TGTGCCAGCAGCGTAGTTGGGACAGGGCCCTACAATGAGCAGTTCTTC
CDR3: CASSVVGTGPYNEQFF

J: TRBJ2-2
V: TRBV7-3
D: .
DNA: TGTGCCAGCAGCCTGACAGGGAACACCGGGGAGCTGTTTTTT
CDR3: CASSLTGNTGELFF

J: TRBJ2-1
V: TRBV9
D: .
DNA: TGTGCCAGCAGCGTAGACGGAGACAGCTACAATGAGCAGTTCTTC
CDR3: CASSVDGDSYNEQFF

J: TRBJ2-3
V: TRBV10-1
D: .
DNA: TGCGCCAGCAAACTACTAGCATCAGATACGCAGTATTTT
CDR3: CASKLLASDTQYF

J: TRBJ2-5
V: TRBV19
D: TRBD2
DNA: TGTGCCAGTGGCAAGGCTCTAAGCGGGGGGGAAGGGGAGACCCAGTACTTC
CDR3: CASGKALSGGEGETQYF

J: TRBJ2-2
V: TRBV2
D: .
DNA: TGTGCCAGCGAATACAGTCCCGCGAACACCGGGGAGCTGTTTTTT
CDR3: CASEYSPANTGELFF

J: TRBJ2-2
V: TRBV9
D: .
DNA: TGTGCCAGCAGCCGCTATGCAGGGACCGGGGAGCTGTTTTTT
CDR3: CASSRYAGTGELFF

J: TRBJ1-2
V: TRBV19
D: TRBD1
DNA: TGTGCCAGTAGTACACGGGACAGGGGTAACTATGGCTACACCTTC
CDR3: CASSTRDRGNYGYTF

J: TRBJ2-3
V: TRBV30
D: .
DNA: TGTGCCGCACCATCGAGCAGCACAGATACGCAGTATTTT
CDR3: CAAPSSSTDTQYF

J: TRBJ2-1
V: TRBV6-6
D: .
DNA: TGTGCCAGCACCCCCGGGACTTACAATGAGCAGTTCTTC
CDR3: CASTPGTYNEQFF

J: TRBJ2-7
V: TRBV5-1
D: TRBD2
DNA: TGCGCCAGCAGCTTGAGGGGAGGGAGGGCCTACGAGCAGTACTTC
CDR3: CASSLRGGRAYEQYF

J: TRBJ2-3
V: TRBV18
D: TRBD2
DNA: TGTGCCAGCTCAGACGGACTAGCGGGAGGAGCAGATACGCAGTATTTT
CDR3: CASSDGLAGGADTQYF

J: TRBJ1-1
V: TRBV7-2
D: .
DNA: TGTGCCAGCAGCTTCCTGCGCGGGAACACTGAAGCTTTCTTT
CDR3: CASSFLRGNTEAFF

J: TRBJ2-1
V: TRBV15
D: TRBD2
DNA: TGTGCCACCAGCAGGCCTGGACTAGCATATCGCAATGAGCAGTTCTTC
CDR3: CATSRPGLAYRNEQFF

J: TRBJ1-1
V: TRBV5-4
D: TRBD1
DNA: TGTGCCAGCTTCTCTCCCGGGACAGGGCTCACTGAAGCTTTCTTT
CDR3: CASFSPGTGLTEAFF

J: TRBJ1-1
V: TRBV14
D: TRBD1
DNA: TGTGCCAGCAGCGATCACCACAGGGGATCCCTGAACACTGAAGCTTTCTTT
CDR3: CASSDHHRGSLNTEAFF

J: TRBJ2-4
V: TRBV6-6
D: .
DNA: TGTGCCACCCAAGATCAAGGCGGTCTAGCCAAAAACATTCAGTACTTC
CDR3: CATQDQGGLAKNIQYF

J: TRBJ1-1
V: TRBV7-2
D: .
DNA: TGTGCCAGCAGCCACATCGCTGAAGCTTTCTTT
CDR3: CASSHIAEAFF

J: TRBJ1-2
V: TRBV12-1
D: .
DNA: TGTGCCAGCGCGGGTTTTAACTATGGCTACACCTTC
CDR3: CASAGFNYGYTF

J: TRBJ2-1
V: TRBV28
D: .
DNA: TGTGCCAGCAGGCTGACTAAAGCGGTCAATGAGCAGTTCTTC
CDR3: CASRLTKAVNEQFF

J: TRBJ2-5
V: TRBV5-4
D: TRBD1
DNA: TGTGCCAGCAGCTTGGAAACGAGGGGGCGAGAGACCCAGTACTTC
CDR3: CASSLETRGRETQYF

J: TRBJ2-4
V: TRBV9
D: TRBD1
DNA: TGTGCCAGCAGCTCGGGACAGGGAACGGGCAAAAACATTCAGTACTTC
CDR3: CASSSGQGTGKNIQYF

J: TRBJ2-1
V: TRBV5-1
D: TRBD2
DNA: TGCGCCAGCAGCTTGGAAGGCCTAGCGGGGGTAGGCTCCTACAATGAGCAGTTCTTC
CDR3: CASSLEGLAGVGSYNEQFF